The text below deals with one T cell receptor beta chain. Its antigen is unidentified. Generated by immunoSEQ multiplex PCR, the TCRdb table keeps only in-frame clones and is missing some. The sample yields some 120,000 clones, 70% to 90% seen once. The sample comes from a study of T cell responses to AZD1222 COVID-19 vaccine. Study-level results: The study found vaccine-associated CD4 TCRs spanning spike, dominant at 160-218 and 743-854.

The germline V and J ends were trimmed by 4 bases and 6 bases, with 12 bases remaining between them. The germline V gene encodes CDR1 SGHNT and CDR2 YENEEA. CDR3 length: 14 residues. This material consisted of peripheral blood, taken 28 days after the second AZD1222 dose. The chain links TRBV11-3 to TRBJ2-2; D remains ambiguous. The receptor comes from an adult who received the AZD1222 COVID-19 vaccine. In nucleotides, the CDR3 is TGTGCCAGCAGCTACCCCCAGGCGGCCGGGGAGCTGTTTTTT. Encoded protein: CASSYPQAAGELFF.